This TCR beta chain was recorded in a study of shared clonotypes between healthy human individuals. General study findings and limits: Sampling involved blood alone; tissue repertoires likely differ. In contrast to clonotypes shared by all four donors, non-shared clonotypes had lower generation probabilities.

This clone was seen a few times. Its specificity is unknown. Data came from immunoSEQ multiplex PCR; TCRdb stores just in-frame clones and leaves some out. Counted here are a few hundred thousand clones, around 96% occurring once; the ten biggest clones make up more than 0.3%. The CDR3 loop spans 11 amino acids. The germline CDR1 and CDR2 sequences are DFQATT and SNEGSKA (reference sequence). V was pared by 1 base and J by 7 bases, with 7 bases between. The sample was memory CD8+ T cells sorted from blood. Specified subset: CD45RO+ cells pooled with CCR7-negative TemRA cells. The sequence was collected from a man aged 30-40 years in good health. The chain links TRBV20-1 to TRBJ1-1; D gene uncertain. The CDR3 nucleotides are TGCAGTGCTAGAGGCGTGAGTGAAGCTTTCTTT. Residues: CSARGVSEAFF.